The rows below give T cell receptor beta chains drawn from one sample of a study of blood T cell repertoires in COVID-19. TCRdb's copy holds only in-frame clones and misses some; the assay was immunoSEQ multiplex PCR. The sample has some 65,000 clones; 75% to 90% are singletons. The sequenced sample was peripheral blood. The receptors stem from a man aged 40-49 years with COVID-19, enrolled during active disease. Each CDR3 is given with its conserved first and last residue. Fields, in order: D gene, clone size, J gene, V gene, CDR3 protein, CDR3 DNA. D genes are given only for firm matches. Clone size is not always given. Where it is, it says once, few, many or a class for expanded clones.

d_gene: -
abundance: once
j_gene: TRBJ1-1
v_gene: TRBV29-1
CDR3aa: CSVELSLRAEAFF
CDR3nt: TGCAGCGTTGAATTATCGCTCAGGGCTGAAGCTTTCTTT

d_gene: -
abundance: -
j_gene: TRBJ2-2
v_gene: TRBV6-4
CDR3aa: CASSEQGTGELFF
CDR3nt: TGTGCCAGCAGTGAACAGGGAACCGGGGAGCTGTTTTTT

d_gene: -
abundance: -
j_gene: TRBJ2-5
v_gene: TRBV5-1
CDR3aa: CASSVDSQVETQYF
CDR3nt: TGCGCCAGCAGCGTTGACAGTCAAGTGGAGACCCAGTACTTC

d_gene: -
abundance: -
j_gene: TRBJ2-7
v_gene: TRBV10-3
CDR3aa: CAISRTSTGEQYF
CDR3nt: TGTGCCATTTCCCGGACTAGTACAGGGGAGCAGTACTTC

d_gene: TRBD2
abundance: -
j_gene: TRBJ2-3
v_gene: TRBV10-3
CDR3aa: CAISDNLAGGTDTQYF
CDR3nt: TGTGCCATCAGTGACAACTTAGCGGGGGGCACAGATACGCAGTATTTT

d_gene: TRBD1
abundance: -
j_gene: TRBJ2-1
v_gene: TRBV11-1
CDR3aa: CASSFGTEKNEQFF
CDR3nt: TGTGCCAGCAGCTTCGGGACAGAAAAAAATGAGCAGTTCTTC

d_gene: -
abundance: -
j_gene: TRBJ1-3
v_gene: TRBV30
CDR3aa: CAWKQENGNTIYF
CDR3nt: TGTGCCTGGAAACAGGAAAATGGAAACACCATATATTTT

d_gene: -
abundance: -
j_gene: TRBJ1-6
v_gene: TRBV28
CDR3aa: CASSPGHKISPLHF
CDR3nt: TGTGCCAGCAGCCCGGGACATAAGATATCACCCCTCCACTTT

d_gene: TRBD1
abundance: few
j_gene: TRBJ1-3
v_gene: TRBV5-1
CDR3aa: CASSPGQAAGNTIYF
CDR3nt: TGCGCCAGCAGCCCGGGACAGGCGGCAGGAAACACCATATATTTT

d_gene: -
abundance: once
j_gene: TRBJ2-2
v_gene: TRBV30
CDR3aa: CAWGGEYGELFF
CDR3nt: TGTGCCTGGGGAGGGGAGTACGGGGAGCTGTTTTTT

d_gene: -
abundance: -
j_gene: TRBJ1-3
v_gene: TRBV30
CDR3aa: CAWRRQGNSGNTIYF
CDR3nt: TGTGCCTGGAGACGCCAGGGAAACTCTGGAAACACCATATATTTT

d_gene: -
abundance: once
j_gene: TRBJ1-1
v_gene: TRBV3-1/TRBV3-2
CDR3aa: CASSQGTGQNTEAFF
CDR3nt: TGTGCCAGCAGCCAAGGGACGGGACAGAACACTGAAGCTTTCTTT

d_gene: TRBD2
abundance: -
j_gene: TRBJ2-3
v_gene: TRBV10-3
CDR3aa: CAISESSGGLSTDTQYF
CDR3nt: TGTGCCATCAGTGAGTCTAGCGGGGGCCTTAGCACAGATACGCAGTATTTT

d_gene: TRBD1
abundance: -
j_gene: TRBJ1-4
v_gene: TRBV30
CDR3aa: CAWRTGQGAEKLFF
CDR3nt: TGTGCCTGGAGAACTGGACAGGGGGCCGAAAAACTGTTTTTT

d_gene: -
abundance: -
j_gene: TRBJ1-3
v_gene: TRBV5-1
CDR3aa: CASSSETGNTIYF
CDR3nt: TGCGCCAGCAGCTCCGAGACTGGAAACACCATATATTTT

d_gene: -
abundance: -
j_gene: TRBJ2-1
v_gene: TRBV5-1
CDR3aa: CASSLATGSYNEQFF
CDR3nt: TGCGCCAGCAGCTTGGCCACAGGCTCCTACAATGAGCAGTTCTTC

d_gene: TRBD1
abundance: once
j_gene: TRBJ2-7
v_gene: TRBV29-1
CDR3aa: CSVEEPGPQGYEQYF
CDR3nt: TGCAGCGTTGAAGAACCAGGGCCACAGGGGTACGAGCAGTACTTC

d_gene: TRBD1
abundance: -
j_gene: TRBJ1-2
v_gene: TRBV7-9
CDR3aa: CASSPGQGRYGYTF
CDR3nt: TGTGCCAGCAGCCCGGGACAGGGGCGCTATGGCTACACCTTC

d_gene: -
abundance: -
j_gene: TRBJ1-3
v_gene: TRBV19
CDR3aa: CASTSGTSTGNTIYF
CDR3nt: TGTGCCAGTACCTCTGGGACAAGCACTGGAAACACCATATATTTT

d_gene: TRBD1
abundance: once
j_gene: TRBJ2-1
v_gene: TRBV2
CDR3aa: CASSVGTANEQFF
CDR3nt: TGTGCCAGCAGTGTCGGGACAGCCAATGAGCAGTTCTTC

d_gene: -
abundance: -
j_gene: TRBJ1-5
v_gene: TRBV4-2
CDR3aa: CASSQDRQGGQPQHF
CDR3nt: TGTGCCAGCAGCCAAGATAGGCAGGGCGGTCAGCCCCAGCATTTT

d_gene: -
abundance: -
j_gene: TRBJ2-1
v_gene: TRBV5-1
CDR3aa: CASSFQGAEQFF
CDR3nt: TGCGCCAGCAGCTTTCAGGGCGCTGAGCAGTTCTTC